What follows are 29 T cell receptor beta chains derived from one specimen sequenced in a study of pediatric ulcerative colitis. Assay used: immunoSEQ multiplex PCR; TCRdb lists only in-frame clones, some missing. This table has 15,000 to 20,000 clones, approximately 69% appearing once. The rectum was sampled with one to two pinch biopsies at colonoscopy. The sequenced material came from gut tissue. Receptors originate from a girl aged 10-17 years with moderate ulcerative colitis.

The chain links TRBV5-4 to TRBJ2-6; D is unresolved. Trimming took off 4 bases at V and 0 bases at J, with 14 bases between the two ends. In germline, CDR1 is SGHNT, CDR2 YYREEE (reference sequence). This CDR3 contains 17 residues. The CDR3 region has the DNA TGTGCCAGCAGCCGACCGGGCGCAATCTCTGGGGCCAACGTCCTGACTTTC. Translating gives CASSRPGAISGANVLTF.

The chain recombines TRBV19 with TRBJ1-2; D possibly corresponds to TRBD1 (5 bases). The ends were cut back, 2 bases at V and 7 bases at J, with 11 bases in the middle. This CDR3 is 13 amino acids long. Germline CDR1 reads LNHDA; CDR2 reads SQIVND (reference sequence). CDR3: CASSISRAAGYTF. The CDR3, as DNA: TGTGCCAGTAGTATAAGCAGGGCGGCTGGCTACACCTTC.

In this sample, this clone turned up a few times. The V and J genes are TRBV18 and TRBJ2-7, with D perhaps TRBD1 (5 bases). Germline CDR1 reads KGHSH; CDR2 reads LQKENI. The CDR3 runs to 14 residues. V was trimmed by 6 bases and J by 6 bases, leaving 18 bases between them. CDR3: CASSSEKGLREQYF. As DNA, the CDR3 is TGTGCCAGCTCCTCCGAGAAGGGGCTACGCGAGCAGTACTTC.

The chain carries TRBV6-5 and TRBJ1-3; the D gene is possibly TRBD1 (5 bases). CDR3 size: 16 residues. V lost 2 bases and J lost 0, with 11 bases in between. Germline CDR1 MNHEY, CDR2 SVGAGI. The chain's CDR3 is CASSYGGGNSGNTIYF. In DNA, the CDR3 is TGTGCCAGCAGTTACGGGGGGGGGAACTCTGGAAACACCATATATTTT.

This clone was detected only a few times. The chain uses TRBV30 and TRBJ2-7, with 9 bases aligning to TRBD2. This CDR3 is built from 15 residues. V lost 0 bases to trimming and J lost 7 bases; unmatched junction nucleotides: 10. Germline CDR1 is GTSNPN and CDR2 is SVGIG (reference sequence). Here the CDR3 reads CAWSVGLAGVGEQYF. CDR3 nucleotide sequence: TGTGCCTGGAGTGTAGGGTTAGCGGGAGTAGGGGAGCAGTACTTC.

The chain carries TRBV11-3 and TRBJ1-1; D possibly corresponds to TRBD1 (6 bases). Germline V gene data show CDR1 as SGHNT and CDR2 as YENEEA. The V end lost 5 bases, the J end lost 3 bases, and 13 bases lay between the germline ends. The CDR3 length is 14 residues. This CDR3 reads CASSLRGMDTEAFF. The CDR3 coding sequence is TGTGCCAGCAGCCTGAGGGGGATGGACACTGAAGCTTTCTTT.

The V and J genes are TRBV28 and TRBJ2-3; 9 bases fit TRBD2. The CDR3 spans 17 residues. The germline gives CDR1 MDHEN, CDR2 SYDVKM. The V gene end was trimmed by 4 bases and the J gene end by 4 bases; junction bases not matched to a gene: 12. As DNA, the CDR3 is TGTGCCAGCAGTTCCCCGCTCGGCGGGAGGGAGGCAGATACGCAGTATTTT. Amino acid sequence: CASSSPLGGREADTQYF.

The chain links TRBV9 to TRBJ1-1, with no clear D. The length of the CDR3 is 13 residues. Germline V gene sequence: CDR1 SGDLS, CDR2 YYNGEE. V was clipped by 7 bases and J by 0 bases, with 10 bases between them. DNA of the CDR3: TGTGCCAGCGGCCGGAGGGTGAACACTGAAGCTTTCTTT. This sequence encodes CASGRRVNTEAFF.

This clone was seen only once. This chain links TRBV28 with TRBJ1-1; tentatively, D is TRBD1 (5 bases). CDR3 length equals 14 residues. The V end was cut by 2 bases, the J end by 2 bases, with 9 bases between. Germline V gene sequence: CDR1 MDHEN, CDR2 SYDVKM. CDR3 nucleotides: TGTGCCAGCAGTTTAGCGACAGTTAACACTGAAGCTTTCTTT. Its protein product is CASSLATVNTEAFF.

The CDR3 sequence: CASSLSGTRNTIYF. The CDR3 DNA reads TGTGCCAGCAGTTTATCGGGAACAAGAAACACCATATATTTT. This chain connects TRBV27 to TRBJ1-3; no firm D call. The CDR3 extends over 14 amino acids. Trimming shortened V by 0 bases and J by 5 bases, and 8 bases separated the two germline ends. CDR1 and CDR2 (germline): MNHEY, SMNVEV (reference sequence).

V usage is TRBV28 and J usage is TRBJ2-1, with D maybe TRBD2 (6 bases). The length of the CDR3 is 14 residues. Germline V lookup: CDR1 MDHEN, CDR2 SYDVKM. V was clipped by 8 bases and J by 3 bases, with 14 bases between them. CDR3 DNA sequence: TGTGCCAGCGGACAACTAGCAGACTACAATGAGCAGTTCTTC. This gives the protein CASGQLADYNEQFF.

This clone has a handful of counts. V is TRBV5-6 and J is TRBJ1-2; TRBD1 is a possible D gene (5 bases). CDR3 length: 13 residues. The V gene lost 6 bases and the J gene lost 4 bases, with 13 bases spanning the gap. Germline V gives CDR1 SGHDT, CDR2 YYEEEE. Written as DNA, the CDR3 is TGTGCCAGCACCTCCAGGGTAATCTATGGCTACACCTTC. It is translated as CASTSRVIYGYTF.

CDR3 DNA: TGTGCCTGGAGTTCGGGACAGGGGGCTGAAGGCTACACCTTC. This translates into CAWSSGQGAEGYTF. This chain uses TRBV30 with TRBJ1-2; 12 bases align to TRBD1. The V gene's germline CDR1 is GTSNPN and CDR2 SVGIG (reference sequence). Unmatched junction bases numbered 6, after V lost 2 bases and J lost 8 bases. This CDR3 contains 14 residues.

V is TRBV5-4 and J is TRBJ2-5; 9 bases are a match to TRBD2. The CDR3 is 15 amino acids. Losses at the gene ends were 4 bases for V and 0 bases for J; bases not matched to a gene: 4. Germline values: CDR1 SGHNT, CDR2 YYREEE (reference sequence). The CDR3 protein is CASSPGTSNQETQYF. The CDR3 DNA reads as TGTGCCAGCAGCCCGGGGACTAGCAACCAAGAGACCCAGTACTTC.

The rearrangement joins TRBV7-2 to TRBJ1-1; no clear D gene. The CDR3 is made up of 13 amino acids. The V end was cut by 3 bases, the J end by 4 bases, with 9 bases between. Per germline, CDR1 SGHTA and CDR2 FQGNSA. The DNA of the CDR3 is TGTGCCAGCAGCTTGGGTATCGGCACTGAAGCTTTCTTT. Translating gives CASSLGIGTEAFF.

This clone was counted only a few times. The chain is built from TRBV6-1 and TRBJ1-5; no firm D call. V was trimmed by 1 base and J by 7 bases, leaving 8 bases between them. Germline CDR1 MNHNS, CDR2 SASEGT. The CDR3 sequence is 13 residues long. DNA for the CDR3: TGTGCCAGCAGTGAAGTGGCGTCGCAGCCCCAGCATTTT. Its translation is CASSEVASQPQHF.

The genes are TRBV13 and TRBJ2-1; 14 nucleotides align to TRBD2. V trimming: 6 bases; J trimming: 7 bases; junction bases outside the gene matches: 14. The CDR3 loop spans 18 amino acids. The germline gives CDR1 PRHDT, CDR2 FYEKMQ (reference sequence). The CDR3 is CASSYLPGTSGSLNEQFF. In DNA form, the CDR3 reads TGTGCCAGCAGTTATCTCCCGGGGACTAGCGGGAGTTTAAATGAGCAGTTCTTC. Full variable domain (missing parts from reference TRBV13 and TRBJ2-1): AAGVIQSPRHLIKEKRETATLKCYPIPRHDTVYWYQQGPGQDPQFLISFYEKMQSDKGSIPDRFSAQQFSDYHSELNMSSLELGDSALYFCASSYLPGTSGSLNEQFFGPGTRLTVL.

The chain links TRBV15 to TRBJ2-5, with 7 bases lining up with TRBD1. The CDR3 consists of 15 residues. CDR1 and CDR2 from the germline V gene are LNHNV and YYDKDF (reference sequence). The junction had 10 bases not matched to a gene; V was cut back by 4 bases and J by 5 bases. The CDR3 DNA is TGTGCCACCAGCACCCGGTCAGGGGGTAGGGAGACCCAGTACTTC. This sequence encodes CATSTRSGGRETQYF. Drawing the rest from reference TRBV15 and TRBJ2-5, the complete variable domain is DAMVIQNPRYQVTQFGKPVTLSCSQTLNHNVMYWYQQKSSQAPKLLFHYYDKDFNNEADTPDNFQSRRPNTSFCFLDIRSPGLGDTAMYLCATSTRSGGRETQYFGPGTRLLVL.

The rearrangement uses TRBV5-5 and TRBJ2-1; the match to TRBD1 covers 7 bases. Germline values: CDR1 SGHKS, CDR2 YYEKEE (reference sequence). CDR3 size: 15 residues. V trimming: 1 base; J trimming: 6 bases; junction bases outside the gene matches: 7. CDR3 in amino acids: CASSLNPTGTNEQFF. For the CDR3, the DNA is TGTGCCAGCAGCTTGAACCCGACAGGGACCAATGAGCAGTTCTTC.

The V gene is TRBV18, the J gene TRBJ2-1; tentative D call: TRBD2 (5 bases). V was shortened by 3 bases and J by 10 bases, with 10 bases between the two germline ends. This CDR3 spans 12 amino acids. Germline lookup yields CDR1 KGHSH and CDR2 LQKENI. The CDR3 DNA sequence: TGTGCCAGCTCACCTGACTCGGGGGAGCAGTTCTTC. It is translated as CASSPDSGEQFF.

V gene TRBV6-4 combines with J gene TRBJ2-3, with TRBD1 matching 10 bases. Losses at the gene ends were 6 bases for V and 2 bases for J; bases not matched to a gene: 5. CDR1 and CDR2 from the germline V gene are MRHNA and SNTAGT. The CDR3 loop spans 15 amino acids. The CDR3 DNA is TGTGCCAGCAGCTACGGGACAGGGGACACAGATACGCAGTATTTT. Its protein is CASSYGTGDTDTQYF.

The chain couples TRBV18 to TRBJ2-7, with D unclear. CDR1 is KGHSH, CDR2 LQKENI, per germline. This CDR3 is built from 15 residues. Deletions cut 1 base from V and 6 bases from J, with 16 bases between. DNA for the CDR3: TGTGCCAGCTCACCACTCGGAACGGCCGTGGGCGAGCAGTACTTC. Its protein is CASSPLGTAVGEQYF.

The chain's CDR3 is CASSFQGSDEQYF. The CDR3 DNA is TGTGCCAGCAGTTTTCAGGGGTCGGACGAGCAGTACTTC. This chain uses TRBV28 with TRBJ2-7; the D gene is possibly TRBD1 (6 bases). V was pared by 3 bases and J by 5 bases, with 11 bases between. Germline CDR1 and CDR2: MDHEN and SYDVKM. The CDR3 sequence is 13 residues long. The full variable domain, in which reference TRBV28 and TRBJ2-7 provide the parts outside the CDR3, is DVKVTQSSRYLVKRTGEKVFLECVQDMDHENMFWYRQDPGLGLRLIYFSYDVKMKEKGDIPEGYSVSREKKERFSLILESASTNQTSMYLCASSFQGSDEQYFGPGTRLTVT.

The gene calls are TRBV10-2 and TRBJ2-3, with D possibly matching TRBD2 (5 bases). This CDR3 spans 13 amino acids. Germline V gene lookup returns CDR1 WSHSY and CDR2 SAAADI. This CDR3 is CAASFSGADTQYF. CDR3 coding DNA: TGCGCAGCCTCCTTCTCCGGGGCAGATACGCAGTATTTT.

The chain employs TRBV12-5 and TRBJ2-2; 7 bases are a match to TRBD2. Germline CDR1 and CDR2: LGHNT and FRNRAP. The trim removed 4 bases at V and 0 bases at J, leaving 2 bases unmatched. This CDR3 is built from 15 residues. The CDR3 DNA reads TGTGCTAGTGGTTCTAGCGGTACGAACACCGGGGAGCTGTTTTTT. This translates into CASGSSGTNTGELFF.

This clone was observed once. The rearrangement uses TRBV6-4 and TRBJ1-2, with 9 bases identical to TRBD1. There are 16 residues in the CDR3. V shed 2 bases and J 6 bases; nucleotides not matched to a gene: 10. Germline V gene sequence: CDR1 MRHNA, CDR2 SNTAGT. CDR3 loop: CASSDRPTGTGNGYTF. DNA for the CDR3: TGTGCCAGCAGTGACCGACCTACCGGGACAGGGAATGGCTACACCTTC.

The gene calls are TRBV28 and TRBJ2-3, with 9 bases aligning to TRBD2. CDR1 and CDR2 (germline): MDHEN, SYDVKM. The ends lost 4 bases at V and 3 bases at J; junction bases unmatched: 2. The CDR3 covers 14 residues. CDR3 bases: TGTGCCAGCAGTTCAAGCGGGGGGACAGATACGCAGTATTTT. Its translation is CASSSSGGTDTQYF.

The V and J genes are TRBV7-8 and TRBJ1-4; TRBD1 matches 7 bases. V gave up 5 bases and J gave up 8 bases; unmatched junction bases: 8. The CDR3 covers 14 residues. The V gene's germline CDR1 is SGHVS and CDR2 FQNEAQ. The CDR3 loop is CASSRGGQIEKLFF. The CDR3 DNA follows: TGTGCCAGCAGCCGAGGGGGACAGATAGAAAAACTGTTTTTT. Looking up the rest from reference TRBV7-8 and TRBJ1-4 gives the full variable domain: GAGVSQSPRYKVAKRGQDVALRCDPISGHVSLFWYQQALGQGPEFLTYFQNEAQLDKSGLPSDRFFAERPEGSVSTLKIQRTQQEDSAVYLCASSRGGQIEKLFFGSGTQLSVL.

This chain joins TRBV6-5 and TRBJ1-1; D might be TRBD1 (5 bases). This CDR3 is built from 12 residues. The germline gives CDR1 MNHEY, CDR2 SVGAGI. The V and J ends lost 2 bases and 11 bases respectively, with 12 bases between them. The CDR3 region is CASSYRGREAFF. DNA of the CDR3: TGTGCCAGCAGTTACCGGGGCAGGGAGGCTTTCTTT.